There are many counts of the clone carrying this TCR beta chain. The source of the sample is a study of blood T cells in healthy people across ages. A second roughly 7 to 12 cycle PCR used barcoded and J-beta primers. TCRdb re-called the 5' RACE reads through MiXCR, storing one row per CDR3 protein. In the table there are 630,000 or so distinct CDR3 sequences, roughly 30% of which are singletons. Trimming took 7 bases from V and 3 from J, leaving 12 bases between them. The germline CDR1 and CDR2 sequences are WSHSY and SAAADI. This CDR3 has 13 residues. This clonotype was obtained from an elderly woman in good health. The rearrangement joins TRBV10-2 to TRBJ2-5; D remains ambiguous. The sequencing sample was made of blood. The CDR3 sequence is CASNDRVKETQYF. In nucleotides, the CDR3 is TGCGCCAGCAATGATCGAGTAAAAGAGACCCAGTACTTC.